The following is a T cell receptor beta chain sequence with its context. The antigen is undetermined. TCRdb keeps only in-frame clones here, not all; method: immunoSEQ multiplex PCR. The sample includes about 36,000 clones, over 80% of them seen just once. This entry comes from a study of pediatric ulcerative colitis. General study findings and limits: Ulcerative colitis patients shared more blood-rectal clones than controls.

There are 16 residues in the CDR3. Trimming took 1 base from V and 2 from J, leaving 11 bases between them. Germline lookup yields CDR1 SGHTA and CDR2 FQGNSA. The source of this sequence is a girl aged 5-17 years with moderate ulcerative colitis. The material sequenced was blood. The gene calls are TRBV7-2 and TRBJ1-4; weak D call: TRBD1 (5 bases). The DNA of the CDR3 is TGTGCCAGCAGCTTAGGGGGACGTTGGACTAATGAAAAACTGTTTTTT. Translation: CASSLGGRWTNEKLFF.